What follows are 16 T cell receptor beta chains derived from one specimen sequenced in a study of OX40 agonist ivuxolimab in advanced cancers. Sequencing was performed with immunoSEQ multiplex PCR; in TCRdb, only in-frame clones are kept and a portion is missing. The sample records tens of thousands of clones, 70% to 80% being singletons. The specimen comprised CD4+ or CD8+ T cells sorted from blood, sampled in a trial of the OX40 agonist ivuxolimab. Receptor source: an adult with an advanced solid tumor such as melanoma, head and neck, liver or kidney cancer.

J is TRBJ2-5 and V is TRBV4-2, with D possibly TRBD2 on 6 matching bases. The CDR3 totals 16 residues. Per the germline V gene, CDR1 is LGHNA and CDR2 is YNFKEQ. V was pared by 4 bases and J by 4 bases, with 19 bases between. The CDR3 region is CASSPPYSSGVETQYF. Written as DNA, the CDR3 is TGTGCCAGCAGCCCCCCCTACTCATCGGGGGTAGAGACCCAGTACTTC.

This clone was observed a handful of times. The chain links TRBV6-4 to TRBJ1-5; TRBD1 is a possible D gene (5 bases). Between the trimmed V and J ends, which lost 11 bases and 0 bases, there was a span of 14 bases. This CDR3 has 14 residues. Germline CDR1 MRHNA, CDR2 SNTAGT. In DNA form, the CDR3 reads TGTGCCGAACCCGGGACCGATAGCAATCAGCCCCAGCATTTT. Protein product: CAEPGTDSNQPQHF.

This rearrangement joins TRBV5-6 to TRBJ2-7; D call uncertain. The CDR3 is made up of 16 amino acids. From germline, CDR1 is SGHDT and CDR2 YYEEEE. V shed 0 bases and J shed 0 bases, with 13 bases lying between them. The CDR3 DNA reads TGTGCCAGCAGCTTGGTCCTGGCTATAAGCTCCTACGAGCAGTACTTC. This translates into CASSLVLAISSYEQYF.

This chain links TRBV9 with TRBJ2-7, with 7 bases fitting TRBD1. Germline V gene lookup returns CDR1 SGDLS and CDR2 YYNGEE. The CDR3 is made up of 16 amino acids. J lost 7 bases, V lost 3 bases, and 16 bases had no gene match. The DNA of the CDR3 is TGTGCCAGCAGCGCAAACCGGGACAGCCTCTCCCTGGAGCAGTACTTC. Amino acids: CASSANRDSLSLEQYF. Supplemented by reference TRBV9 and TRBJ2-7, the full variable domain reads DSGVTQTPKHLITATGQRVTLRCSPRSGDLSVYWYQQSLDQGLQFLIQYYNGEERAKGNILERFSAQQFPDLHSELNLSSLELGDSALYFCASSANRDSLSLEQYFGPGTRLTVT.

The gene calls are TRBV7-3 and TRBJ2-3, with D possibly being TRBD1 (5 bases). The V gene lost 2 bases and the J gene lost 5 bases, with 14 bases spanning the gap. This CDR3 has 15 residues. The V gene's germline CDR1 is SGHTA and CDR2 FQGTGA. The CDR3 loop is CASSLWGRVEDTQYF. The CDR3 nucleotides are TGTGCCAGCAGCTTATGGGGCAGGGTGGAAGATACGCAGTATTTT.

The rearrangement joins TRBV5-4 to TRBJ1-1; perhaps TRBD1 as D (6 bases). The germline V gene encodes CDR1 SGHNT and CDR2 YYREEE (reference sequence). This CDR3 spans 14 amino acids. The V end lost 4 bases, the J end lost 10 bases, and 20 bases lay between the germline ends. CDR3 amino acids: CASSPTGGAFGAFF. In DNA form, the CDR3 reads TGTGCCAGCAGCCCCACGGGGGGCGCGTTCGGAGCTTTCTTT.

The chain links TRBV6-1 to TRBJ2-7; tentative D call: TRBD1 (5 bases). The germline V gene encodes CDR1 MNHNS and CDR2 SASEGT. V was trimmed by 1 base and J by 0 bases, leaving 10 bases between them. This CDR3 is built from 15 residues. CDR3 sequence (DNA): TGTGCCAGCAGTGAAGGGACACCGAGCTCCTACGAGCAGTACTTC. Encoded protein: CASSEGTPSSYEQYF.

The CDR3 spells CSVEVFEPGLAGDETQYF. CDR3 nucleotide sequence: TGCAGCGTTGAAGTTTTCGAACCGGGACTAGCGGGGGACGAGACCCAGTACTTC. This chain links TRBV29-1 with TRBJ2-5, with 14 nucleotides matching TRBD2. Per germline, CDR1 SQVTM and CDR2 ANQGSEA. J lost 5 bases, V lost 1 base, and 12 bases had no gene match. This CDR3 contains 18 residues.

This clone was seen a handful of times. The rearrangement uses TRBV7-9 and TRBJ1-6; a possible D gene is TRBD1 (5 bases). Germline V gene data show CDR1 as SEHNR and CDR2 as FQNEAQ (reference sequence). V lost 4 bases and J lost 7, with 8 bases in between. CDR3 length: 13 residues. CDR3 protein: CASSYGANSPLHF. The CDR3 nucleotides are TGTGCCAGCAGCTACGGGGCCAATTCACCCCTCCACTTT.

The chain joins TRBV19 to TRBJ1-2, with a weak D call TRBD1 (6 bases). Germline lookup yields CDR1 LNHDA and CDR2 SQIVND (reference sequence). The CDR3 extends over 15 amino acids. Trimming removed 3 bases from V and 2 bases from J, with 13 bases in between. This CDR3 reads CASSISGQINYGYTF. As DNA, the CDR3 is TGTGCCAGTAGTATCTCGGGACAAATCAACTATGGCTACACCTTC.

V usage is TRBV9 and J usage is TRBJ2-5; 7 positions match TRBD1. V shed 0 bases, J shed 5 bases, and the junction held 4 bases outside the gene matches. CDR1 and CDR2 from the germline V gene are SGDLS and YYNGEE. This CDR3 contains 14 residues. CDR3 in amino acids: CASSVEGAGETQYF. The CDR3 DNA follows: TGTGCCAGCAGCGTAGAGGGGGCCGGGGAGACCCAGTACTTC.

The chain uses TRBV15 and TRBJ1-4; 7 bases map to TRBD1. Germline V gene data show CDR1 as LNHNV and CDR2 as YYDKDF (reference sequence). V lost 5 bases, J lost 2 bases, and 5 bases stayed unmatched. There are 15 residues in the CDR3. This CDR3 reads CATSEVTGTNEKLFF. In DNA form, the CDR3 reads TGTGCCACCAGCGAAGTGACAGGGACTAATGAAAAACTGTTTTTT.

This clone was picked up a small number of times. The chain recombines TRBV5-6 with TRBJ1-3; D unresolved. V lost 0 bases to trimming and J lost 0 bases, with 7 bases between them. CDR1 is SGHDT, CDR2 YYEEEE, per germline. The CDR3 sequence is 15 residues long. In DNA form, the CDR3 reads TGTGCCAGCAGCTTGGGACTGAGCTCTGGAAACACCATATATTTT. This translates into CASSLGLSSGNTIYF. The variable domain in full, completed from reference TRBV5-6 and TRBJ1-3, reads DAGVTQSPTHLIKTRGQQVTLRCSPKSGHDTVSWYQQALGQGPQFIFQYYEEEERQRGNFPDRFSGHQFPNYSSELNVNALLLGDSALYLCASSLGLSSGNTIYFGEGSWLTVV.

The rearrangement links TRBV9 to TRBJ2-2; 13 bases map to TRBD2. J lost 4 bases, V lost 4 bases, and 10 bases had no gene match. Germline loops: CDR1 SGDLS, CDR2 YYNGEE. CDR3 size: 18 residues. The CDR3 spells CASSLGLAGENPTGELFF. In nucleotides, the CDR3 is TGTGCCAGCAGCTTAGGACTAGCGGGAGAAAACCCCACCGGGGAGCTGTTTTTT.

For this clone: The sample holds other DNA sequences that translate to the same CDR3. This sequence joins TRBV6-5 and TRBJ2-7; D might be TRBD2 (5 bases). Germline CDR1 and CDR2: MNHEY and SVGAGI. The CDR3 totals 13 residues. Trimming removed 0 bases from V and 4 bases from J, with 7 bases in between. The CDR3 loop is CASSYSTGYEQYF. In nucleotides, the CDR3 is TGTGCCAGCAGTTACTCGACGGGGTACGAGCAGTACTTC.

This clone was detected only once. The chain has TRBV7-9 and TRBJ2-7; TRBD1 aligns across 7 bases. V lost 3 bases, J lost 3 bases, and 8 bases stayed unmatched. This CDR3 spans 15 amino acids. CDR1 is SEHNR and CDR2 is FQNEAQ in the germline V gene (reference sequence). CDR3 coding DNA: TGTGCCAGCAGCTTTGTTGACAGGGTCGGCTACGAGCAGTACTTC. Its protein is CASSFVDRVGYEQYF.